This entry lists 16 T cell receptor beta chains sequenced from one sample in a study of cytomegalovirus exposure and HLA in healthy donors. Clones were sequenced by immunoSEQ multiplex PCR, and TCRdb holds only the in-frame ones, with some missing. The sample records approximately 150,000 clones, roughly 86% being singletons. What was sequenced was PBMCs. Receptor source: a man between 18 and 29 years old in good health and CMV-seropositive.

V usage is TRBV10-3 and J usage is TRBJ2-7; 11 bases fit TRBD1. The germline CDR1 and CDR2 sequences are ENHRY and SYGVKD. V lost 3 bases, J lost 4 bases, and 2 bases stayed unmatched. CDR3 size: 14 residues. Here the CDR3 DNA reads TGTGCCATCAGTGATCGGGACAGGGGGTACGAGCAGTACTTC. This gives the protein CAISDRDRGYEQYF.

The CDR3 protein is CASSSGEKLFF. Here the CDR3 DNA reads TGCGCCAGCAGCAGCGGTGAAAAACTGTTTTTT. This chain uses TRBV5-1 with TRBJ1-4; D gene ambiguous. Germline-derived CDR1 and CDR2 are SGHRS and YFSETQ. Trimming pared 4 bases from V and 7 bases from J, leaving 5 bases between. This CDR3 is built from 11 residues.

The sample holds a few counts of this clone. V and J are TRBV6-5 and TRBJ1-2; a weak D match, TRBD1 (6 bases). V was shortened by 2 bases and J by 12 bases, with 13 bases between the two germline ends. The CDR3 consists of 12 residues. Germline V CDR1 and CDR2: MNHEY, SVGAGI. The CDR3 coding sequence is TGTGCCAGCAGTTACGGGGGCCTCTTCCACACCTTC. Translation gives CASSYGGLFHTF.

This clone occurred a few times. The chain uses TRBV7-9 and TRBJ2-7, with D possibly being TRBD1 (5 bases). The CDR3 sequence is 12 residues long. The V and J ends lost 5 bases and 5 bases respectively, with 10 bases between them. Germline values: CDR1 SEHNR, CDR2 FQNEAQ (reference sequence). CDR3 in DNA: TGTGCCAGCAGCGCATCCAGGGACGAGCAGTACTTC. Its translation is CASSASRDEQYF.

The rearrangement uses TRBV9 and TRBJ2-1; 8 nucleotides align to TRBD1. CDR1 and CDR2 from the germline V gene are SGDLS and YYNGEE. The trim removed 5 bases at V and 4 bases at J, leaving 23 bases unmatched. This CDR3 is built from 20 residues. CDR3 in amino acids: CASSLGKTWTGTDRYNEQFF. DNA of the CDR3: TGTGCCAGCAGTCTAGGAAAGACTTGGACAGGGACTGACCGATACAATGAGCAGTTCTTC.

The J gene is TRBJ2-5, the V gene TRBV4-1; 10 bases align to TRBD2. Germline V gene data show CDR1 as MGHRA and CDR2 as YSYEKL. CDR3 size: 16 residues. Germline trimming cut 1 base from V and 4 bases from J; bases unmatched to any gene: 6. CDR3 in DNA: TGCGCCAGCAGCCAAGTAGCTAGCGGGGGTGGAGAGACCCAGTACTTC. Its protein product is CASSQVASGGGETQYF.

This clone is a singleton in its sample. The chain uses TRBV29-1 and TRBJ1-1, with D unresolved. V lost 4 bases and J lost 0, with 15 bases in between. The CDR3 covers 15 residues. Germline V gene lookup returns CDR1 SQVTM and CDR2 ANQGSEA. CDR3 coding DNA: TGCAGCGTTGTAAGCAAACTTCGCATGAACACTGAAGCTTTCTTT. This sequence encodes CSVVSKLRMNTEAFF.

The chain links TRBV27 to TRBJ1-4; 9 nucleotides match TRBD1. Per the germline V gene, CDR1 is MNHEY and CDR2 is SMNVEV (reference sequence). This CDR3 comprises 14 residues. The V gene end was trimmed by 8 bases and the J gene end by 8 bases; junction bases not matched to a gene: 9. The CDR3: CASSPGQGGEKLFF. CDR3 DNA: TGTGCCAGCTCCCCGGGACAGGGAGGAGAAAAACTGTTTTTT. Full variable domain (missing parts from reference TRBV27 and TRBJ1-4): EAQVTQNPRYLITVTGKKLTVTCSQNMNHEYMSWYRQDPGLGLRQIYYSMNVEVTDKGDVPEGYKVSRKEKRNFPLILESPSPNQTSLYFCASSPGQGGEKLFFGSGTQLSVL.

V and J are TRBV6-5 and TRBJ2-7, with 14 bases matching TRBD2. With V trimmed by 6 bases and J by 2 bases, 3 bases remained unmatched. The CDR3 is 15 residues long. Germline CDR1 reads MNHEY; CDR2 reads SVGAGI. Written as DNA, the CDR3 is TGTGCCAGCAGAATGGGACTAGCGGGGGCCTACGAGCAGTACTTC. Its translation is CASRMGLAGAYEQYF.

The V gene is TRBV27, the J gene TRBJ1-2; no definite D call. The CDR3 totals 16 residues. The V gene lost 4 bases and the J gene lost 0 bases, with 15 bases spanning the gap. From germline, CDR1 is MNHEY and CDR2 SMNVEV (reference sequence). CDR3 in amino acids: CASSSSGVLANYGYTF. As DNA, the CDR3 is TGTGCCAGCAGTTCTAGCGGGGTCCTAGCTAACTATGGCTACACCTTC.

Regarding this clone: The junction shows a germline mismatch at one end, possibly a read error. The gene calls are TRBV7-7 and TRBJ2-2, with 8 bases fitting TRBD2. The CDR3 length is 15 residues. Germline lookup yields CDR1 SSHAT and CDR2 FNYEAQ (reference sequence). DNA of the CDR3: TGTGCTAGCAGCTTAAACGCGGGGGGTCTCGGGGAGCTGTTTTTT. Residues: CASSLNAGGLGELFF.

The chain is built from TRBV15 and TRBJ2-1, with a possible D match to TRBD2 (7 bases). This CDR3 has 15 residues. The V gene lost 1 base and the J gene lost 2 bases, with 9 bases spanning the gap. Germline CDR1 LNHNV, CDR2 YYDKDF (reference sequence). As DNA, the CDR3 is TGTGCCACCAGCAGAGTAGGGGGGGCCTACAATGAGCAGTTCTTC. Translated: CATSRVGGAYNEQFF. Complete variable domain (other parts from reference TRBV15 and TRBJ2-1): DAMVIQNPRYQVTQFGKPVTLSCSQTLNHNVMYWYQQKSSQAPKLLFHYYDKDFNNEADTPDNFQSRRPNTSFCFLDIRSPGLGDTAMYLCATSRVGGAYNEQFFGPGTRLTVL.

CDR3 in amino acids: CASSRTGRVVYEQYF. Here the CDR3 DNA reads TGTGCCAGCAGCCGGACAGGGAGGGTGGTCTACGAGCAGTACTTC. The chain employs TRBV6-5 and TRBJ2-7, with D possibly being TRBD1 (8 bases). V was cut by 6 bases and J by 3 bases, with 18 bases left in between. CDR1 and CDR2 from the germline V gene are MNHEY and SVGAGI. The CDR3 is 15 residues long.

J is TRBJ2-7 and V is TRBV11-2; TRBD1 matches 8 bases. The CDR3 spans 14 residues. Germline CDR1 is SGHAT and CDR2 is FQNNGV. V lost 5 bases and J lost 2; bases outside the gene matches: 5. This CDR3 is CASSPWTGPYEQYF. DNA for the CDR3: TGTGCCAGCAGCCCATGGACAGGGCCCTACGAGCAGTACTTC.

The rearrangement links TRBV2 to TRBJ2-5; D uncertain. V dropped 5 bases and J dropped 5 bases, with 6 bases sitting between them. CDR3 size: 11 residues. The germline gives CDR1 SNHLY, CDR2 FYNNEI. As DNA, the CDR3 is TGTGCCAGCAGTCAACGGGAGACCCAGTACTTC. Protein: CASSQRETQYF.

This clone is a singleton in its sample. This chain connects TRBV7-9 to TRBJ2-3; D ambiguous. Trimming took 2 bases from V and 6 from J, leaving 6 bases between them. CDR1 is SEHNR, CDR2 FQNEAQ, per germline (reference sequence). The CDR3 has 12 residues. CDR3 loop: CASSLIGDTQYF. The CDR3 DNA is TGTGCCAGCAGCTTAATCGGGGATACGCAGTATTTT.